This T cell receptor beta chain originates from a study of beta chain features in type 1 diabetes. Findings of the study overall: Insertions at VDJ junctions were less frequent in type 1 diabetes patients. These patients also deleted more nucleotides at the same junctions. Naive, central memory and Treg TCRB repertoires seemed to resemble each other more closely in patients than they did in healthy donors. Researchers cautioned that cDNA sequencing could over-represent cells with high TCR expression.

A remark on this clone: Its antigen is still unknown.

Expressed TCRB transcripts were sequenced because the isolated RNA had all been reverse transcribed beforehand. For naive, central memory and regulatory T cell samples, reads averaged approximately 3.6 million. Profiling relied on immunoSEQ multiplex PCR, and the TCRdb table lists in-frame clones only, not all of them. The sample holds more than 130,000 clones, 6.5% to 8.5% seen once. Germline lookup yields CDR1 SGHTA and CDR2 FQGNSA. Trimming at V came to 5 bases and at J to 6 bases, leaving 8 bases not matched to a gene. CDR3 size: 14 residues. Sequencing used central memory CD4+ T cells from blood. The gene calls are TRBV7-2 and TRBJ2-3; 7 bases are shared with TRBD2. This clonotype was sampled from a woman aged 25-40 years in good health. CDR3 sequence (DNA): TGTGCCAGCAGCCGCCGCGGGAGAGAGGATACGCAGTATTTT. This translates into CASSRRGREDTQYF.